The source of this TCR beta chain is a study of T-cell reconstitution after alpha-beta-depleted transplantation in children. Construction of the TCRbeta library involved unique molecular identifiers. TCRdb reprocessed the PCR reads with MiXCR, giving one entry per CDR3 protein. The data contain more than 450,000 distinct CDR3 sequences, approximately 20% of them seen just once; the ten biggest clones take up 2.5% to 4%. The V end lost 5 bases, the J end lost 4 bases, and 12 bases lay between the germline ends. The CDR3 spans 13 residues. Germline-derived CDR1 and CDR2 are SGHAT and FQNNGV. The chain joins TRBV11-2 to TRBJ2-7; tentative D call: TRBD2 (6 bases). This sequence originates from a human donor who donated a stem cell graft to a child with acute lymphoblastic leukemia. Sequences were derived from PBMCs from the stem cell graft donor, sampled from the stem cell graft. As DNA, the CDR3 is TGTGCCAGCAGCCTCCAGCGGGTTTACGAGCAGTACTTC. The encoded protein is CASSLQRVYEQYF.